These T cell receptor beta chains were read from a single sample in a study of blood T cells in healthy people across ages. TCRdb re-called the 5' RACE reads through MiXCR, storing one row per CDR3 protein. This sample yields approximately 730,000 distinct CDR3 sequences, of which approximately 39% are seen a single time; about 20% belongs to the top ten. The sequencing sample was made of blood. Receptor source: an older woman in good health. Each CDR3 is given with its conserved first and last residue. The D gene is left open where the match is weak. Clone size appears in some rows only: once, few, many, or a class for an expanded clone.

TRBJ2-7,TRBV30,NA,NA,TGTGCCTGGACCACCGTCGCGCGGGGCGAGCAGTACTTC,CAWTTVARGEQYF
TRBJ2-5,TRBV6-2/TRBV6-3,few,NA,TGTGCCAGCAGTTATAAGTGGGAGACCCAGTACTTC,CASSYKWETQYF
TRBJ2-1,TRBV29-1,few,NA,TGCAGCGTTGCCCCGACAGCCGCGGCGCAGTTCTTC,CSVAPTAAAQFF
TRBJ1-2,TRBV28,NA,NA,TGTGCCAGCAGTTTCGCAGGGAATTTTGGCTACACCTTC,CASSFAGNFGYTF
TRBJ2-3,TRBV9,NA,TRBD2,TGTGCCTGCAGCGAGGTAGGGACTAGCGCGACGGACACGCAGTATTTT,CACSEVGTSATDTQYF
TRBJ2-3,TRBV7-7,once,NA,TGTGCTAGCAGCCGGGGAGTTAGCGCAGATACGCAGTATTTT,CASSRGVSADTQYF
TRBJ1-2,TRBV3-1,NA,NA,TGTGCCAGCAGCCAAGTAAGGAGCTCAGCTAACTATGGCTACACCTTC,CASSQVRSSANYGYTF
TRBJ1-6,TRBV11-2,few,NA,TGTGCCAGCGGCCATTCACCCCTCCACTTT,CASGHSPLHF
TRBJ1-2,TRBV4-3,NA,NA,TGCGCCAGCAGCCAAGACGTCAGGGGTCATGGCTACACCTTC,CASSQDVRGHGYTF
TRBJ1-6,TRBV6-5,NA,NA,TGTGCCAGCAGTTCCAGGGGATCGAGTTCACCCCTCCACTTT,CASSSRGSSSPLHF
TRBJ2-7,TRBV11-3,NA,NA,TGTGCCAGCAGCCCAACCGCGGCGGGTCTCGAGCAGTACTTC,CASSPTAAGLEQYF
TRBJ1-5,TRBV25-1,NA,NA,TGTGCCAGCAGGAGGAGCAATAGCAATCAGCCCCAGCATTTT,CASRRSNSNQPQHF
TRBJ1-4,TRBV5-1,NA,TRBD1,TGCGCCAGCAGCGGAGGGGACAGGGGATACACCGCAACTAATGAAAAACTGTTTTTT,CASSGGDRGYTATNEKLFF
TRBJ2-4,TRBV7-3,NA,NA,TGTGCCAGCAGCCCCGGCCCGTCAAACATTCAGTACTTC,CASSPGPSNIQYF
TRBJ2-3,TRBV29-1,few,TRBD2,TGCAGCGAGGGGACTAGCGGAGGCGATACGCAGTATTTT,CSEGTSGGDTQYF
TRBJ2-7,TRBV4-3,NA,TRBD2,TGCGCCAGCAGCCAAGGGGGACTAGCGGGAGGGATTGGCGAGCAGTACTTC,CASSQGGLAGGIGEQYF
TRBJ2-3,TRBV6-4,NA,NA,TGTGCCAGCAGCATCCTTTTCGGGGCGAGCACAGATACGCAGTATTTT,CASSILFGASTDTQYF
TRBJ2-1,TRBV6-6,NA,TRBD2,TGTGCCAGCATGAGCAATAGCGGGAGAAGTACCTACAATGAGCAGTTCTTC,CASMSNSGRSTYNEQFF
TRBJ2-6,TRBV4-2,few,NA,TGTGCCAGCAGCCAAGATTCGTATTCTGGGGCCAACGTCCTGACTTTC,CASSQDSYSGANVLTF
TRBJ1-2,TRBV20-1,few,TRBD1,TGCAGTGCCTCAAAACAGGACAGGGGGTACCGTGGCTACACCTTC,CSASKQDRGYRGYTF
TRBJ2-3,TRBV19,NA,TRBD2,TGTGCCAGTAGTATGCAGCGGGGGGAAGGCACAGATACGCAGTATTTT,CASSMQRGEGTDTQYF
TRBJ2-7,TRBV28,NA,TRBD2,TGTGCCAGCAGCCTCCTACCGGGACTAGCGAACGAGCAGTACTTC,CASSLLPGLANEQYF
TRBJ2-7,TRBV6-1,few,TRBD1,TGTGCCAGCAGTGTAGCGAACAGGGGGCGCGTCGAGCAGTACTTC,CASSVANRGRVEQYF